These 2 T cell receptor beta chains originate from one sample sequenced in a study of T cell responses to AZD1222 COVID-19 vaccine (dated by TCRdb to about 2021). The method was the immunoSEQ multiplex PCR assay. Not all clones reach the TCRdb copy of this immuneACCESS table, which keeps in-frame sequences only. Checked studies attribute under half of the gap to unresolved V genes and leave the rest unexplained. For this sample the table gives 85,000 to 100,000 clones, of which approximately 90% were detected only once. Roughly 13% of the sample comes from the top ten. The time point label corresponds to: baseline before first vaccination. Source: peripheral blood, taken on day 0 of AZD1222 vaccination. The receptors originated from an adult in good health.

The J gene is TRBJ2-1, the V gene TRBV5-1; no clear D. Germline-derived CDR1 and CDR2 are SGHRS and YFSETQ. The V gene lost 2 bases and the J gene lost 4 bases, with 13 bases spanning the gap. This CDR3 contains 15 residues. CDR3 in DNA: TGCGCCAGCAGCTTAAACAACGAGCGATACAATGAGCAGTTCTTC. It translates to CASSLNNERYNEQFF.

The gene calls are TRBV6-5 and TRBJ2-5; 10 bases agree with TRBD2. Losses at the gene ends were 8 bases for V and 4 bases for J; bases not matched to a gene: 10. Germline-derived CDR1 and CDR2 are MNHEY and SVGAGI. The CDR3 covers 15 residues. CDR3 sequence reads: CASQREGLISETQYF. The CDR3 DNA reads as TGTGCCAGCCAGCGGGAGGGCCTTATTTCAGAGACCCAGTACTTC.